This entry features one T cell receptor (beta chain) sequence. The CDR3 is 13 residues long. Looked up from germline, CDR1 is SGHDN and CDR2 is FVKESK. V gave up 3 bases and J gave up 7 bases, with 12 bases separating them. These data are taken from a study of blood T cell repertoires in COVID-19. Sequenced by immunoSEQ multiplex PCR; TCRdb stores in-frame clones only, minus some. The sample shows approximately 100,000 clones, roughly 80% of them seen only once. This receptor was identified in a woman aged 55-70 years with acute or convalescent COVID-19. The chain employs TRBV14 and TRBJ1-2, with D maybe TRBD1 (6 bases). Input material: peripheral blood. This CDR3 is CASSHDRSGGYTF. As DNA, the CDR3 is TGTGCCAGCAGCCACGACAGGAGTGGTGGCTACACCTTC.